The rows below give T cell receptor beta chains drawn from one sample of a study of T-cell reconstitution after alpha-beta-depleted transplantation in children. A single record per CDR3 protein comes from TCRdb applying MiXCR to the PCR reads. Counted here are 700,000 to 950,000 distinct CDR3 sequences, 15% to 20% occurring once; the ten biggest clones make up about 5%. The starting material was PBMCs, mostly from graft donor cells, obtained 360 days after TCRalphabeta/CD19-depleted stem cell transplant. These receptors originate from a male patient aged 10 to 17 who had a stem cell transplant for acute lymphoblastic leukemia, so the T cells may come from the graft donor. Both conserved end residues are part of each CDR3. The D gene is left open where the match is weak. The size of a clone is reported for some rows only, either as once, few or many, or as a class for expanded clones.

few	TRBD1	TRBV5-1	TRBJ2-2	CASSPRGPDTGELFF	TGCGCCAGCAGCCCCAGGGGGCCTGACACCGGGGAGCTGTTTTTT
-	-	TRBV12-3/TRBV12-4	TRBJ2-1	CASSLSLAPYNEQFF	TGTGCCAGCAGTTTAAGTCTAGCACCCTACAATGAGCAGTTCTTC
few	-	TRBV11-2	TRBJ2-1	CASSSPLLGVHEQFF	TGTGCCAGCAGCTCCCCCTTGTTGGGGGTCCATGAGCAGTTCTTC
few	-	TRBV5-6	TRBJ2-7	CASSFVGQELYEQYF	TGTGCCAGCAGCTTTGTTGGGCAGGAACTTTACGAGCAGTACTTC
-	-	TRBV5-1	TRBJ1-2	CASTFGDGDYGYTF	TGCGCCAGTACCTTTGGGGACGGAGACTATGGCTACACCTTC
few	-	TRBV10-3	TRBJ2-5	CAISESSAGETQYF	TGTGCCATCAGTGAGTCTTCAGCGGGAGAGACCCAGTACTTC
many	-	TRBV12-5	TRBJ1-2	CASGLVAGGGYTF	TGTGCTAGTGGTTTGGTTGCTGGGGGAGGCTACACCTTC
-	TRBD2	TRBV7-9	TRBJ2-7	CASREKPTSGEGYEQYF	TGTGCCAGCAGGGAGAAACCTACTAGCGGAGAAGGATACGAGCAGTACTTC
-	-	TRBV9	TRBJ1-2	CASSVDPVQYGYTF	TGTGCCAGCAGCGTAGACCCAGTACAATATGGCTACACCTTC
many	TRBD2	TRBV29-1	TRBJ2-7	CSALLAASSYEQYF	TGCAGCGCTCTACTAGCGGCGAGCTCCTACGAGCAGTACTTC